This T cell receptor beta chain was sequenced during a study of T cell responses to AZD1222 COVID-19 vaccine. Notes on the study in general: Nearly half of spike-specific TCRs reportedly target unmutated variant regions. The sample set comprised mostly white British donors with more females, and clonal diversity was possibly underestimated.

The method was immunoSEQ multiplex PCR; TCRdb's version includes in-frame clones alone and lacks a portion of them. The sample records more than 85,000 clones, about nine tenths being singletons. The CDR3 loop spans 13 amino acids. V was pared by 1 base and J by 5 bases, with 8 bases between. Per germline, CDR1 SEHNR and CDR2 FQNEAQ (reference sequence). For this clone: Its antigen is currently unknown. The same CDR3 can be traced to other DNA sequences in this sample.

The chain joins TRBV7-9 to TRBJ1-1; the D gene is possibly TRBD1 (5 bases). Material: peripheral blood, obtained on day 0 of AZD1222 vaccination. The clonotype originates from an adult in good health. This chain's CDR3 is CASSLDQGTEAFF. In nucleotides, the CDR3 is TGTGCCAGCAGCTTAGACCAGGGTACTGAAGCTTTCTTT.